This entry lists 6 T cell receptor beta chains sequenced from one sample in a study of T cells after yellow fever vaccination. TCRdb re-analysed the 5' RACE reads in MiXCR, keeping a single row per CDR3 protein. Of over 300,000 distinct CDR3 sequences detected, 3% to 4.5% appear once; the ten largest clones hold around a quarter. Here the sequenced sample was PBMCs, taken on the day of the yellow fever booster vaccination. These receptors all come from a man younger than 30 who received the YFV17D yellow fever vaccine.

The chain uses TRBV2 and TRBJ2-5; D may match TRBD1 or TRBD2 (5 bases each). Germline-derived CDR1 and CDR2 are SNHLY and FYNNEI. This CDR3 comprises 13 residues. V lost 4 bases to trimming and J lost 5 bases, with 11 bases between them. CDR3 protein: CASSGGAPETQYF. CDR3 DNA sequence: TGTGCCAGCAGTGGAGGGGCCCCTGAGACCCAGTACTTC.

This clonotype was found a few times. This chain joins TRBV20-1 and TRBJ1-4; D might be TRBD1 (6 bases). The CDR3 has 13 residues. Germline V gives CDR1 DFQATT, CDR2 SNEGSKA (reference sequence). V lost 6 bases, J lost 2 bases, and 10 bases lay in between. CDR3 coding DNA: TGCAGTGCCGAGGGGGGGACTAATGAAAAACTGTTTTTT. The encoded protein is CSAEGGTNEKLFF.

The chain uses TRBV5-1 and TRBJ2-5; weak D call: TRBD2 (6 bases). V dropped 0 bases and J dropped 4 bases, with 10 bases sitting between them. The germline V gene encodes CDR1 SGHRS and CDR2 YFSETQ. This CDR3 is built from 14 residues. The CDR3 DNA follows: TGCGCCAGCAGCTTGGCCCCCGGGGGAGAGACCCAGTACTTC. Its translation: CASSLAPGGETQYF.

DNA of the CDR3: TGTGCCAGCAGCTTAACGGGAACAGAAAACACTGAAGCTTTCTTT. This encodes CASSLTGTENTEAFF. This chain uses TRBV7-3 with TRBJ1-1; D gene uncertain. CDR1 is SGHTA and CDR2 is FQGTGA in the germline V gene. The CDR3 is 15 amino acids. Trimming took 0 bases from V and 2 from J, leaving 10 bases between them.

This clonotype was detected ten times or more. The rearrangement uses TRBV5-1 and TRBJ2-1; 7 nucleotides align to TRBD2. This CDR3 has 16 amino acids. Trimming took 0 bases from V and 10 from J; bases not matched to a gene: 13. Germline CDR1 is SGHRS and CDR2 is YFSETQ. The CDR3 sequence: CASSLAWMAGEEEQFF. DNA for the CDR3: TGCGCCAGCAGCTTGGCCTGGATGGCGGGGGAGGAGGAGCAGTTCTTC. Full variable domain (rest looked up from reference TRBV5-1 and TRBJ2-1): KAGVTQTPRYLIKTRGQQVTLSCSPISGHRSVSWYQQTPGQGLQFLFEYFSETQRNKGNFPGRFSGRQFSNSRSEMNVSTLELGDSALYLCASSLAWMAGEEEQFFGPGTRLTVL.

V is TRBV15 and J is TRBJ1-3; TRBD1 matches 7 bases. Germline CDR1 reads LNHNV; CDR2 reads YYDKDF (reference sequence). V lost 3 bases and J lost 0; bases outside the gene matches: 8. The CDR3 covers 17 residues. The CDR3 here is CATSSLGQFPSGNTIYF. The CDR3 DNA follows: TGTGCCACCAGCAGCCTGGGACAGTTCCCCTCTGGAAACACCATATATTTT. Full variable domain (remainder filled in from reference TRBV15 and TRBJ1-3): DAMVIQNPRYQVTQFGKPVTLSCSQTLNHNVMYWYQQKSSQAPKLLFHYYDKDFNNEADTPDNFQSRRPNTSFCFLDIRSPGLGDTAMYLCATSSLGQFPSGNTIYFGEGSWLTVV.